This T cell receptor (beta chain) came from a study of blood T cell repertoires in COVID-19. Overall study context: The United States, Italy and Spain provided the acute and convalescent COVID-19 samples.

CDR1 MRHNA and CDR2 SNTAGT come from the germline V gene. J gave up 0 bases and V 6 bases, and 10 bases lay outside the gene matches. There are 18 residues in the CDR3. The authors' processing: By means of reference gene primer amplification, nucleated cell counts were estimated. The repertoire was sequenced with immunoSEQ multiplex PCR; TCRdb's copy has only in-frame clones and lacks some. V, J and clone size are those of that table, while D and trimming were read from the DNA. Counted here are about 160,000 clones, around four fifths occurring once; the ten biggest clones make up less than 3%. The receptor comes from a woman in her sixties with acute or convalescent COVID-19. The chain recombines TRBV6-4 with TRBJ1-5; 11 nucleotides match TRBD1. Material for sequencing was peripheral blood. CDR3 in DNA: TGTGCCAGCAGAACGGGGGACAGGGGGTACACTAGCAATCAGCCCCAGCATTTT. Residues: CASRTGDRGYTSNQPQHF.